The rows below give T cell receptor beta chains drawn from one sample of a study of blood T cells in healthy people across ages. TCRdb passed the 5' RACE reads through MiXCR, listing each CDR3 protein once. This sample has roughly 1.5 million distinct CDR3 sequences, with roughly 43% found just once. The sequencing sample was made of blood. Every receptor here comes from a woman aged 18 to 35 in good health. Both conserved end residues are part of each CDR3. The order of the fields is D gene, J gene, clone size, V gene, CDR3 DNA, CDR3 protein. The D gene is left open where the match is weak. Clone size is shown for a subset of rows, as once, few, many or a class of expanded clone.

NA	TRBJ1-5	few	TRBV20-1	TGCAGTGCTAGGACCGTACCCAATCAGCCCCAGCATTTT	CSARTVPNQPQHF
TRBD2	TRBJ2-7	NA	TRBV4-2	TGTGCCAGCAGCCAAGGACTAGCCGTCTCCTACAATGAGCAGTACTTC	CASSQGLAVSYNEQYF
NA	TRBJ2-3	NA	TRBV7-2	TGTGCCAGCAGCCTCTCACTTAAAACGCAGTATTTT	CASSLSLKTQYF
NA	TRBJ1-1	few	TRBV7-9	TGTGCCAGCAGCTCCCTCCCTGAAGCTTTCTTT	CASSSLPEAFF
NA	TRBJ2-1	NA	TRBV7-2	TGTGCCAGCAGCCTAAGGGTCCAGGGTATTATCAACAGCTCCTACAATGAGCAGTTCTTC	CASSLRVQGIINSSYNEQFF
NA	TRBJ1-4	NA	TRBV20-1	TGCAGTGCTAGAGTCGGGGGGGCTAATGAAAAACTGTTTTTT	CSARVGGANEKLFF
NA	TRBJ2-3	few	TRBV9	TGTGCCAGCAGCGCTTTTACAGGGAGCACAGATACGCAGTATTTT	CASSAFTGSTDTQYF
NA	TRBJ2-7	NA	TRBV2	TGTGCCAGCAACAGGGACTGGGGCGAGCAGTACTTC	CASNRDWGEQYF
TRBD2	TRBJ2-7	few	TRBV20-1	TGCAGTGCTCGAACCCAGCGACTAGCTGATGGCGAGCAGTACTTC	CSARTQRLADGEQYF
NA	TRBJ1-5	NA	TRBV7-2	TGTGCCAGCAGCTTAACAGAACTAAACAATCAGCCCCAGCATTTT	CASSLTELNNQPQHF
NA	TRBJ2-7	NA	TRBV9	TGTGCCAGCAGTACTAGCTGGGGGTCCTACGAGCAGTACTTC	CASSTSWGSYEQYF
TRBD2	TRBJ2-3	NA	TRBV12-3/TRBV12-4	TGTGCCAGCAGTTTTAGCGGGGCGGTAGATACGCAGTATTTT	CASSFSGAVDTQYF
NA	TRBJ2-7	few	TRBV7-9	TGTGCCAGCAGCTCACGTGGGTGGGGGCCATCCTACGAGCAGTACTTC	CASSSRGWGPSYEQYF
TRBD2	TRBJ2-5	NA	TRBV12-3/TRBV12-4	TGTGCCAGCAGGATAACTAGCGGGCCGCAAGAGACCCAGTACTTC	CASRITSGPQETQYF
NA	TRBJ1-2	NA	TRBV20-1	TGTAGTGCTAGAGAATGGGGGGTCCTCTATGGCTACACCTTC	CSAREWGVLYGYTF
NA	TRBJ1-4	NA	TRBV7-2	TGTGCCAGCAGCTCCCGGCGGGGTTCTATGAGTGCGACTAATGAAAAACTGTTTTTT	CASSSRRGSMSATNEKLFF